The rows below give T cell receptor beta chains drawn from one sample of a study of T cells in localized non-small cell lung cancer. Method: immunoSEQ multiplex PCR; TCRdb's copy keeps in-frame clones and lacks some. The sample lists about 72,000 clones; about four fifths were seen once. The specimen comprised peripheral blood, sampled before any cancer treatment. The receptors derive from a female donor at least 60 years old with stage I lung adenocarcinoma. Each CDR3 is given with its conserved first and last residue. The order of the fields is V gene, J gene, D gene, clone size, CDR3 DNA, CDR3 protein. A D gene is named only where the DNA matches it firmly. Expanded clones get a size class; other rows say once, few or many, or leave the size out.

TRBV7-9	TRBJ1-1	-	-	TGTGCCAGCAGCTTTTGGACGGCGAACACTGAAGCTTTCTTT	CASSFWTANTEAFF
TRBV21-1	TRBJ2-7	-	once	TGTGCCAGCATAGTAGGGGGCCCAGAGCAGTACTTC	CASIVGGPEQYF
TRBV2	TRBJ2-5	-	-	TGTGCCAGCAGGCCTAGTGGTGCAGAGACCCAGTACTTC	CASRPSGAETQYF
TRBV2	TRBJ2-7	TRBD2	-	TGTGCCCGCGCCGGGCGGGGGGGCTCCGAGCAGTACTTC	CARAGRGGSEQYF
TRBV5-1	TRBJ2-2	TRBD1	-	TGCGCCAGCAGTTGGGACAGGGGAAGCTACACCGGGGAGCTGTTTTTT	CASSWDRGSYTGELFF
TRBV7-8	TRBJ2-7	-	-	TGTGCCAGCAGCTTAGTGGTCCGGAGGAATACTAAAGAGCAGTACTTC	CASSLVVRRNTKEQYF
TRBV7-2	TRBJ1-2	TRBD1	-	TGTGCCAGCAGCTCCCGGGACAGGGAATTTGGCTACACCTTC	CASSSRDREFGYTF
TRBV4-1	TRBJ2-7	-	-	TGCGCCAGCAGCCAAGATGTACTAACGAGGTACGAGCAGTACTTC	CASSQDVLTRYEQYF
TRBV6-5	TRBJ2-7	-	-	TGTGCCAGCAGATCTGGCGGTAGCTCCTACGAGCAGTACTTC	CASRSGGSSYEQYF
TRBV10-3	TRBJ2-1	-	-	TGTGCCATCAGTGGGCGGGGCAGCGGGACAGCAAATGAGCAGTTCTTC	CAISGRGSGTANEQFF
TRBV2	TRBJ2-7	-	-	TGTGCCAGCAGCGTATACGAGCAGTACTTC	CASSVYEQYF
TRBV6-5	TRBJ1-6	TRBD1	-	TGTGCCAGCAGTTACGACAGGGGGAATTCACCCCTCCACTTT	CASSYDRGNSPLHF
TRBV5-6	TRBJ1-4	TRBD1	-	TGTGCCAGCAGTCGGACAGGGATTAATGAAAAACTGTTTTTT	CASSRTGINEKLFF
TRBV6-5	TRBJ2-7	TRBD2	once	TGTGCCAGCGGCTCCTCGGCGGGAGGGTCCTACGAGCAGTACTTC	CASGSSAGGSYEQYF
TRBV4-2	TRBJ2-2	-	-	TGTGCCAGCAGCCAAGCCCTACTTGCCGGGGAGCTGTTTTTT	CASSQALLAGELFF
TRBV5-1	TRBJ2-7	TRBD2	few	TGCGCCAGCAGCATAGGACTAGCGGGGGGAACCTACGAGCAGTACTTC	CASSIGLAGGTYEQYF
TRBV29-1	TRBJ2-3	-	-	TGCAGCGTTGAAGTAACAGACAGCACAGATACGCAGTATTTT	CSVEVTDSTDTQYF
TRBV7-3	TRBJ2-3	-	-	TGTGCCAGCAGCCCCGGTGGGTGGTTTGCAGATACGCAGTATTTT	CASSPGGWFADTQYF
TRBV6-5	TRBJ1-2	-	-	TGTGCCAGCAGAAGCCCTTTAGGCTATGGCTACACCTTC	CASRSPLGYGYTF
TRBV5-4	TRBJ1-3	-	-	TGTGCCAGCAGCCTGATCTCTGGAAACACCATATATTTT	CASSLISGNTIYF
TRBV5-1	TRBJ2-7	-	-	TGCGCCAGCAGCGAGGACAGAGCCTACGAGCAGTACTTC	CASSEDRAYEQYF
TRBV5-1	TRBJ2-2	-	-	TGCGCCAGCAGCTTGGCCGGGGGACCAAACACCGGGGAGCTGTTTTTT	CASSLAGGPNTGELFF
TRBV28	TRBJ1-1	-	few	TGTGCCAGCAGTTTATCGCGACAGTCGAACACTGAAGCTTTCTTT	CASSLSRQSNTEAFF
TRBV19	TRBJ2-2	TRBD2	-	TGTGCCAGTAGGGGCGGGGGGAACACCGGGGAGCTGTTTTTT	CASRGGGNTGELFF
TRBV19	TRBJ2-3	-	-	TGTGCCACCCGCCCTGATAAGGGCACGCAGTATTTT	CATRPDKGTQYF
TRBV7-8	TRBJ2-2	TRBD2	-	TGTGCCAGCAGCTTAATAGCGGGGGGCACGAACACCGGGGAGCTGTTTTTT	CASSLIAGGTNTGELFF
TRBV11-2	TRBJ2-7	-	-	TGTGCCAGCAGCTTAGAGGCAGGGAGCTACGAGCAGTACTTC	CASSLEAGSYEQYF
TRBV5-1	TRBJ2-7	TRBD2	-	TGCGCCAGCAGCTTGACGGGAGCCCGGGGGGACGAGCAGTACTTC	CASSLTGARGDEQYF
TRBV15	TRBJ2-5	TRBD1	-	TGTGCCACCAGCAGAGAAAGGGGGCGCCAAGAGACCCAGTACTTC	CATSRERGRQETQYF
TRBV19	TRBJ2-1	TRBD2	-	TGTGCCAGTAAGGCGGGCGGGAGTATCAATGAGCAGTTCTTC	CASKAGGSINEQFF
TRBV20-1	TRBJ1-3	-	-	TGCAGTGCCCCCTCTGGAAACACCATATATTTT	CSAPSGNTIYF
TRBV30	TRBJ2-2	-	-	TGTGCCTGGAGTACAGGAACCACCGGGGAGCTGTTTTTT	CAWSTGTTGELFF
TRBV5-1	TRBJ1-6	-	-	TGCGCCAGCCGGGGGGGTGAGAATTCACCCCTCCACTTT	CASRGGENSPLHF
TRBV5-1	TRBJ1-2	TRBD1	-	TGCGCCAGCAGCCTCGGGTGGACAGGGAACTATGGCTACACCTTC	CASSLGWTGNYGYTF
TRBV7-3	TRBJ1-5	-	-	TGTGCCAGCAGCTTATGGCCCCCCGGGAGCAATCAGCCCCAGCATTTT	CASSLWPPGSNQPQHF
TRBV5-1	TRBJ2-3	-	-	TGCGCCAGCAGCTTGGCCGAAAGGGAACAGTTTGCAGATACGCAGTATTTT	CASSLAEREQFADTQYF
TRBV5-4	TRBJ2-2	-	-	TGTGCCAGCAGCTTACAGAGTTTGAGGAACACCGGGGAGCTGTTTTTT	CASSLQSLRNTGELFF
TRBV28	TRBJ2-3	-	-	TGTGCCAGCACCGGGGGAGCCACAGATACGCAGTATTTT	CASTGGATDTQYF
TRBV5-1	TRBJ2-3	-	-	TGCGCCAGCACCGGGGACACTCCTAGCACAGATACGCAGTATTTT	CASTGDTPSTDTQYF
TRBV10-1	TRBJ2-7	TRBD1	-	TGCGCCAGCAGTAGGGACAGGGTATCCTACGAGCAGTACTTC	CASSRDRVSYEQYF
TRBV4-1	TRBJ1-1	-	-	TGCGCCAGCAGCCAAGATTCGCAGGGCCCCGGAACTGAAGCTTTCTTT	CASSQDSQGPGTEAFF
TRBV4-2	TRBJ2-7	-	many	TGTGCCAGCAGCTTGGACGGGGAGCTTAGGATCTACGAGCAGTACTTC	CASSLDGELRIYEQYF
TRBV7-9	TRBJ2-5	TRBD2	-	TGTGCCAGCAGCACCCCGGGCGGGGGTTCGGAGACCCAGTACTTC	CASSTPGGGSETQYF
TRBV27	TRBJ1-2	TRBD1	-	TGTGCCAGCAGTCGACAGGGAGTCTATGGCTACACCTTC	CASSRQGVYGYTF
TRBV7-9	TRBJ2-3	TRBD2	-	TGTGCCAGCTTTAGCGGCCGGGAGGAAGATACGCAGTATTTT	CASFSGREEDTQYF
TRBV7-9	TRBJ2-3	TRBD1	-	TGTGCCAGCAGCCCTGGGGGACAGGGTATGGCAGATACGCAGTATTTT	CASSPGGQGMADTQYF
TRBV9	TRBJ1-6	-	few	TGTGCCAGCAGCGTAGGGACAGTCAATTCACCCCTCCACTTT	CASSVGTVNSPLHF
TRBV6-1	TRBJ2-7	TRBD2	-	TGTGCCAGCAGTACAAATAGCGGGATCCACGAGCAGTACTTC	CASSTNSGIHEQYF
TRBV19	TRBJ1-6	TRBD1	-	TGTGCCAGTAGTAGCTCGACAGGGAGGTCACCCCTCCACTTT	CASSSSTGRSPLHF
TRBV9	TRBJ1-1	-	-	TGTGCCAGCAGCGTAGATCCCAGGGACACTGAAGCTTTCTTT	CASSVDPRDTEAFF
TRBV5-1	TRBJ2-2	-	once	TGCGCCAGCAGTCTGCGCGAGGGTCCCGGGGAGCTGTTTTTT	CASSLREGPGELFF